This entry features one T cell receptor (beta chain) sequence. The sample comes from a study of patients and donors after allogeneic stem cell transplantation. V gave up 4 bases and J gave up 4 bases; unmatched junction bases: 5. The CDR3 runs 14 residues. Germline CDR1 reads SEHNR; CDR2 reads FQNEAQ (reference sequence). TCRdb re-called the RT-PCR reads through MiXCR, storing one row per CDR3 protein. The table lists about 960,000 distinct CDR3 sequences, roughly 17% of them singletons. This chain connects TRBV7-9 to TRBJ2-3; 7 nucleotides match TRBD1. This receptor was identified in a human donor who was either an allogeneic HSCT recipient or a stem cell or donor lymphocyte infusion donor (not recorded which). It is not recorded whose cells these are; they may come from a transplant donor. The sequenced sample consisted of blood, either unsorted or a sorted T cell fraction (not recorded which). The CDR3 loop is CASSSIDRADTQYF. CDR3 bases: TGTGCCAGCAGCTCCATTGACAGGGCAGATACGCAGTATTTT. The full variable domain, rest sourced from reference TRBV7-9 and TRBJ2-3, is DTGVSQNPRHKITKRGQNVTFRCDPISEHNRLYWYRQTLGQGPEFLTYFQNEAQLEKSRLLSDRFSAERPKGSFSTLEIQRTEQGDSAMYLCASSSIDRADTQYFGPGTRLTVL.